The 4 T cell receptor beta chains given below trace back to one sample, sequenced in a study of Graves' ophthalmopathy and Graves' hyperthyroidism. The study amplified TCR beta CDR3 regions using RNA transcripts. HTBI primers served in a first-round RT-PCR, which a second-round multiplex PCR followed. TCRdb re-derived calls from the multiplex PCR reads in MiXCR, one entry per CDR3 protein. Counted here are 450,000 to 600,000 distinct CDR3 sequences, roughly 40% occurring once; the ten biggest clones make up about 4%. The material sequenced was peripheral blood or thyroid tissue (not recorded which). The receptor source for this set is an adult man with Graves' hyperthyroidism.

This clonotype showed up many times. This chain links TRBV25-1 with TRBJ1-2; no firm D call. CDR3 length equals 13 residues. The germline V gene encodes CDR1 MGHDK and CDR2 SYGVNS. With 3 bases removed from V and 7 bases from J, the gap between germline ends came to 12 bases. The CDR3 DNA sequence: TGTGCCAGCAGTGAGAGTAGGAAGGCTGGCTACACCTTC. This sequence encodes CASSESRKAGYTF.

A remark on this clonotype: Given the absence of the conserved phenylalanine or tryptophan at the CDR3 end, a read error is likely. V usage is TRBV14 and J usage is TRBJ2-6; possibly TRBD1 for D (5 bases). Trimming left V 0 bases short and J 2 bases short, with 14 bases between. CDR3 length equals 18 residues. The germline gives CDR1 SGHDN, CDR2 FVKESK. The CDR3 protein is CASSQDSLKGAGANVLTS. CDR3 DNA sequence: TGTGCCAGCAGCCAAGATAGTTTGAAAGGGGCTGGGGCCAACGTCCTGACTTCC.

This clonotype was seen at least ten times. The chain employs TRBV12-3 or TRBV12-4 and TRBJ2-5, with D perhaps matching TRBD1 (6 bases). The V end was cut by 6 bases, the J end by 2 bases, with 10 bases between. The length of the CDR3 is 13 residues. The DNA for the CDR3 is TGTGCCAGCAGGGACAGCGAACAAGAGACCCAGTACTTC. Translated, it gives CASRDSEQETQYF.

The chain carries TRBV6-5 and TRBJ1-1, with 8 bases identical to TRBD1. Germline V CDR1 and CDR2: MNHEY, SVGAGI. This CDR3 contains 14 residues. Trimming cost V 8 bases and J 2 bases; bases outside gene matches: 7. The CDR3 DNA sequence: TGTGCCAGCCATCGGACAGGGATTAACACTGAAGCTTTCTTT. Translation gives CASHRTGINTEAFF.